These 13 T cell receptor beta chains were all obtained from the same sample, sequenced in a study of shared clonotypes between healthy human individuals. TCRdb's copy holds only in-frame clones and misses some; the assay was immunoSEQ multiplex PCR. The table lists hundreds of thousands of clones, roughly 80% of them singletons, with around 13% in the top ten. Material for sequencing was PBMCs. All receptors come from a woman aged 40 to 50 in good health. Some clones in this sample may be carry-over from other donors' samples.

CDR3 sequence: CAITVRGGEKLFF. In DNA, the CDR3 is TGTGCCATCACGGTCAGAGGGGGTGAAAAACTGTTTTTT. The V call is TRBV10-3, the J call TRBJ1-4; D is perhaps TRBD1 (6 bases). V lost 7 bases, J lost 7 bases, and 13 bases lay in between. There are 13 residues in the CDR3. The germline CDR1 and CDR2 sequences are ENHRY and SYGVKD.

This clone was counted a few times. The chain combines TRBV6-4 with TRBJ1-6, with no clear D. Trimming took off 6 bases at V and 9 bases at J, with 18 bases between the two ends. Per germline, CDR1 MRHNA and CDR2 SNTAGT. The CDR3 runs to 15 residues. The CDR3 DNA is TGTGCCAGCAGAAACGACCCCGACGGTAGTTCACCCCTCCACTTT. It yields the protein CASRNDPDGSSPLHF.

A few counts support this clone. The chain couples TRBV27 to TRBJ2-7; TRBD1 is a possible D gene (6 bases). Trimming removed 6 bases from V and 3 bases from J, with 12 bases in between. This CDR3 is built from 13 residues. Germline V gives CDR1 MNHEY, CDR2 SMNVEV (reference sequence). The CDR3 sequence is CASSPRTVYEQYF. CDR3 coding DNA: TGTGCCAGCAGCCCCAGGACAGTCTACGAGCAGTACTTC.

V is TRBV5-1 and J is TRBJ2-1; tentatively, D is TRBD1 or TRBD2 (5 bases each). The ends were cut back, 2 bases at V and 6 bases at J, with 9 bases in the middle. The CDR3 covers 13 residues. Germline CDR1 and CDR2: SGHRS and YFSETQ. In DNA, the CDR3 is TGCGCCAGCAGCTTCGGGACCGGCAATGAGCAGTTCTTC. Its protein product is CASSFGTGNEQFF. The full variable domain, in which reference TRBV5-1 and TRBJ2-1 provide the parts outside the CDR3, is KAGVTQTPRYLIKTRGQQVTLSCSPISGHRSVSWYQQTPGQGLQFLFEYFSETQRNKGNFPGRFSGRQFSNSRSEMNVSTLELGDSALYLCASSFGTGNEQFFGPGTRLTVL.

The V and J genes are TRBV5-5 and TRBJ2-7; 8 bases are a match to TRBD2. The V and J ends lost 0 bases and 2 bases, in that order; junction bases with no gene match: 4. CDR3 length: 15 residues. The germline V gene encodes CDR1 SGHKS and CDR2 YYEKEE (reference sequence). CDR3 residues: CASSLGLAGPYEQYF. CDR3 nucleotides: TGTGCCAGCAGCTTGGGGTTAGCGGGACCCTACGAGCAGTACTTC.

This clone turned up a few times. The V call is TRBV28, the J call TRBJ2-2; D remains unclear. Germline CDR1 and CDR2: MDHEN and SYDVKM. The CDR3 consists of 13 residues. With 2 bases removed from V and 4 bases from J, the gap between germline ends came to 5 bases. DNA for the CDR3: TGTGCCAGCAGTTTAGAGAGCACCGGGGAGCTGTTTTTT. Its translation: CASSLESTGELFF.

The V call is TRBV7-8, the J call TRBJ1-5; the D gene is possibly TRBD1 (5 bases). This CDR3 region has 14 residues. The germline V gene has CDR1 SGHVS and CDR2 FQNEAQ. Trimming left V 4 bases short and J 4 bases short, with 11 bases between. The CDR3 DNA sequence: TGTGCCAGCAGCTATTCCGGGGGGAATCAGCCCCAGCATTTT. The encoded protein is CASSYSGGNQPQHF.

The V and J genes are TRBV9 and TRBJ1-2; D is ambiguous. This CDR3 has 14 residues. Germline assignment: CDR1 SGDLS and CDR2 YYNGEE. With 4 bases removed from V and 4 bases from J, the gap between germline ends came to 14 bases. This CDR3 reads CASSPVSTLYGYTF. The CDR3 DNA follows: TGTGCCAGCAGCCCCGTGAGTACTCTCTATGGCTACACCTTC.

The chain links TRBV19 to TRBJ2-3, with 11 bases identical to TRBD2. The J segment lost 6 bases and the V segment lost 4 bases, leaving 6 bases of the junction unmatched. Germline V gene sequence: CDR1 LNHDA, CDR2 SQIVND (reference sequence). The CDR3 is 15 amino acids. The CDR3: CASSTTSGNVDTQYF. The CDR3 DNA reads as TGTGCCAGTAGTACGACTAGCGGGAACGTCGATACGCAGTATTTT.

The chain joins TRBV7-3 to TRBJ2-3, with D uncertain. Trimming took 0 bases from V and 2 from J, leaving 12 bases between them. The CDR3 is 16 amino acids. The germline gives CDR1 SGHTA, CDR2 FQGTGA. The CDR3 protein is CASSLTGKGYTDTQYF. CDR3 sequence (DNA): TGTGCCAGCAGCTTAACAGGGAAGGGATACACAGATACGCAGTATTTT. The variable domain in full, completed from reference TRBV7-3 and TRBJ2-3, reads GAGVSQTPSNKVTEKGKYVELRCDPISGHTALYWYRQSLGQGPEFLIYFQGTGAADDSGLPNDRFFAVRPEGSVSTLKIQRTERGDSAVYLCASSLTGKGYTDTQYFGPGTRLTVL.

The chain joins TRBV27 to TRBJ2-3; TRBD2 might be the D (6 bases). This CDR3 region has 15 residues. Per germline, CDR1 MNHEY and CDR2 SMNVEV (reference sequence). Trimming shortened V by 5 bases and J by 0 bases, and 12 bases separated the two germline ends. CDR3 nucleotides: TGTGCCAGCAGTATCCCCGGGACTAGCACAGATACGCAGTATTTT. Protein: CASSIPGTSTDTQYF.

This sequence joins TRBV18 and TRBJ1-2; TRBD1 matches 9 bases. V was clipped by 3 bases and J by 3 bases; unmatched bases: 5. The CDR3 length is 15 residues. CDR1 and CDR2 (germline): KGHSH, LQKENI. The CDR3 DNA reads as TGTGCCAGCTCACCTCTACAGGGGGCAGACTATGGCTACACCTTC. It specifies CASSPLQGADYGYTF.

The chain recombines TRBV19 with TRBJ2-5; no clear D. The germline CDR1 and CDR2 sequences are LNHDA and SQIVND (reference sequence). CDR3 size: 15 residues. The V gene lost 7 bases and the J gene lost 2 bases, with 17 bases spanning the gap. The chain's CDR3 is CASTTQFGLQETQYF. In DNA, the CDR3 is TGTGCCAGTACCACCCAGTTTGGGCTTCAAGAGACCCAGTACTTC.